Sequencing of this T cell receptor (beta chain) was carried out in a study of T cell changes during pregnancy in multiple sclerosis. Germline CDR1 and CDR2: MGHDK and SYGVNS. This CDR3 region has 15 residues. V gave up 3 bases and J gave up 10 bases, with 19 bases separating them. This clone appeared a few times. Libraries were prepared by immunoSEQ multiplex PCR; TCRdb keeps only in-frame clonotypes and omits some of them. The sample comprises approximately 40,000 clones, 80% to 90% of which are singletons, and roughly 0.5% rests with the top ten. V and J are TRBV25-1 and TRBJ2-4; possible D gene TRBD2, 6 bases. The sequence derives from a female donor with multiple sclerosis, enrolled in a pregnancy study. This material consisted of CD4+ T cells from peripheral blood mononuclear cells, taken in the first trimester of pregnancy. Here the CDR3 reads CASSDFTARAGIQYF. DNA for the CDR3: TGTGCCAGCAGTGATTTTACTGCCCGGGCGGGAATTCAGTACTTC.